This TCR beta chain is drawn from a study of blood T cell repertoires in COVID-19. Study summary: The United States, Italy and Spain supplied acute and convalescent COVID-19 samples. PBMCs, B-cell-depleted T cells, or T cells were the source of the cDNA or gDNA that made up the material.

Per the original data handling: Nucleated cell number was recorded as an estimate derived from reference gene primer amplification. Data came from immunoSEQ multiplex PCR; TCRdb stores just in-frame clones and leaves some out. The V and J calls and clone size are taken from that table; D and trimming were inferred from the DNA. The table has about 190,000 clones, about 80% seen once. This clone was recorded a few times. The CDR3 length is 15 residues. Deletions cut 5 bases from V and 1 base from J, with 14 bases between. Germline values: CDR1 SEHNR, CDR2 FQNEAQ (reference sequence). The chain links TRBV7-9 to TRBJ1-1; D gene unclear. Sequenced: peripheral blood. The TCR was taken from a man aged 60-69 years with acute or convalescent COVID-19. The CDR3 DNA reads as TGTGCCAGCAGCCCCCAGGAGGGAGAGAACACTGAAGCTTTCTTT. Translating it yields CASSPQEGENTEAFF.